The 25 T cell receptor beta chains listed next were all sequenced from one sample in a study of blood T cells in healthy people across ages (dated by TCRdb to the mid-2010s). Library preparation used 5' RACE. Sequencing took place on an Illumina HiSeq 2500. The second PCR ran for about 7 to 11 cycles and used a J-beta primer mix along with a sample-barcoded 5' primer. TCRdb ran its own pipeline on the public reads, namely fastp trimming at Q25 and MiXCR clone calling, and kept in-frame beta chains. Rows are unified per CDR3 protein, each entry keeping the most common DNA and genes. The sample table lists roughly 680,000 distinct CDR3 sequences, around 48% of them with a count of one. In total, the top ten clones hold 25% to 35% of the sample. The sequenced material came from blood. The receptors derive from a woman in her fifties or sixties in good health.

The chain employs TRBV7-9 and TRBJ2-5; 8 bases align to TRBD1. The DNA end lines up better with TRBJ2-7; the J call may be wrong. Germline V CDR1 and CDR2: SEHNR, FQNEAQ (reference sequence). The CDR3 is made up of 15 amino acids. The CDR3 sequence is CASSAMTGVVDEQYF. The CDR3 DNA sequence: TGTGCCAGCAGCGCAATGACAGGGGTCGTGGACGAGCAGTACTTC.

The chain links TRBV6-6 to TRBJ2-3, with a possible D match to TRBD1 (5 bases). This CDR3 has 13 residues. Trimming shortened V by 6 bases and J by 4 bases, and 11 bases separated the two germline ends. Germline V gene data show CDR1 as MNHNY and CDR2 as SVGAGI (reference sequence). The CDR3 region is CASSSLGADTQYF. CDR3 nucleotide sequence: TGTGCCAGCAGCTCCTTAGGGGCAGATACGCAGTATTTT.

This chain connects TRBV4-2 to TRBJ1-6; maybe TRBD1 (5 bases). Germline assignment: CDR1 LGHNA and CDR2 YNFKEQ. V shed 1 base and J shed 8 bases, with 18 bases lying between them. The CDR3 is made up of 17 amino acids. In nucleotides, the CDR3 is TGTGCCAGCAGCCAAGCCGTTTGGGGGGAAGAAGATTCACCCCTCCACTTT. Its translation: CASSQAVWGEEDSPLHF.

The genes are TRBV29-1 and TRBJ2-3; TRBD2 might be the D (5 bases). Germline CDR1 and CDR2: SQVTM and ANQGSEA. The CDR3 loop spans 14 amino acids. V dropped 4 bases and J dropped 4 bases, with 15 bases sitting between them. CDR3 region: CSVGMRVEADTQYF. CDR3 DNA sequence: TGCAGCGTTGGTATGCGGGTTGAGGCAGATACGCAGTATTTT.

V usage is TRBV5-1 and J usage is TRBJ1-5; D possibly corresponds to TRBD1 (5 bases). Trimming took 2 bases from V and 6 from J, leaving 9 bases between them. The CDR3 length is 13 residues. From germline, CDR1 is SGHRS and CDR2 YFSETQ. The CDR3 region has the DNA TGCGCCAGCAGCTTTGAGGGGTCTCAGCCCCAGCATTTT. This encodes CASSFEGSQPQHF.

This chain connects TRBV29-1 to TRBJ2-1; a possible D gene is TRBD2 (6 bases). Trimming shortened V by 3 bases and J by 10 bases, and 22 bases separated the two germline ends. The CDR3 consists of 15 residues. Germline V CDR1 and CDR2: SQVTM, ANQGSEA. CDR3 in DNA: TGCAGCGTTGACCCCGTGGAAGGTTTAAGCGGGGAGCAGTTCTTC. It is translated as CSVDPVEGLSGEQFF.

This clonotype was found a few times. The CDR3: CSVENFQETQYF. CDR3 DNA sequence: TGCAGCGTTGAAAACTTCCAAGAGACCCAGTACTTC. This chain connects TRBV29-1 to TRBJ2-5; unclear D gene. This CDR3 spans 12 amino acids. With 2 bases removed from V and 1 base from J, the gap between germline ends came to 5 bases. Germline V gives CDR1 SQVTM, CDR2 ANQGSEA.

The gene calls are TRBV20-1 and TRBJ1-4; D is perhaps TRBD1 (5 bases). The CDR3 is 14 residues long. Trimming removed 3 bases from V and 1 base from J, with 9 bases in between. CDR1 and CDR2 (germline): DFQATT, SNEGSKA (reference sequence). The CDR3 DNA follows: TGCAGTGCTAGTGTAGGGGTAACTAATGAAAAACTGTTTTTT. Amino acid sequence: CSASVGVTNEKLFF.

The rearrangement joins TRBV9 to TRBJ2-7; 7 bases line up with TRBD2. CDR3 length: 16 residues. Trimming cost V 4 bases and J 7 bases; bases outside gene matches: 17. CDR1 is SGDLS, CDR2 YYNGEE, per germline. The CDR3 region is CASSPQVGRELNEQYF. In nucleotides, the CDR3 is TGTGCCAGCAGCCCCCAAGTTGGGCGGGAGCTGAATGAGCAGTACTTC.

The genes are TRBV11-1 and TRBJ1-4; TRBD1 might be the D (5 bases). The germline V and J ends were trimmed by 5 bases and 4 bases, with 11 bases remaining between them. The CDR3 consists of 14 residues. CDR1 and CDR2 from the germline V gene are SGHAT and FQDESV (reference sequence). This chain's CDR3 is CASSEGPFNEKLFF. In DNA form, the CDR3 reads TGTGCCAGCAGCGAGGGACCTTTTAATGAAAAACTGTTTTTT.

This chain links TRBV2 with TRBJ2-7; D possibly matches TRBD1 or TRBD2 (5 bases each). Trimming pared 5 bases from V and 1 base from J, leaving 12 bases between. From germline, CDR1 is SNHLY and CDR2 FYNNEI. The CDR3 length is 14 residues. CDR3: CASSWEGTSYEQYF. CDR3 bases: TGTGCCAGCAGTTGGGAAGGGACGTCCTACGAGCAGTACTTC.

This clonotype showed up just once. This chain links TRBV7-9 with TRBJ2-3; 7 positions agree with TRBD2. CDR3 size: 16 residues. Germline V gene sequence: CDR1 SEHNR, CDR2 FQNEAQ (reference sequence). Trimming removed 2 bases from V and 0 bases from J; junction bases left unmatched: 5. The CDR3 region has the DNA TGTGCCAGCAGCTTATACGAGGGAGGGAGCACAGATACGCAGTATTTT. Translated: CASSLYEGGSTDTQYF.

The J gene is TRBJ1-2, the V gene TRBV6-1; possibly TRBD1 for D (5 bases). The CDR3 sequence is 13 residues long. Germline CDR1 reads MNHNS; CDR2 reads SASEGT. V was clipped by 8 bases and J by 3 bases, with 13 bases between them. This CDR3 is CASGPGTDYGYTF. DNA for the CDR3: TGTGCCAGCGGGCCCGGGACGGACTATGGCTACACCTTC.

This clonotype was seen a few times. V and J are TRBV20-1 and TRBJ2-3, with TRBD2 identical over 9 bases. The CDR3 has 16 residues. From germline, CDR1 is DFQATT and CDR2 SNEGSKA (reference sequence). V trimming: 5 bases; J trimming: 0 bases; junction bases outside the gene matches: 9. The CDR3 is CSAGLKTSGSTDTQYF. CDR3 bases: TGCAGTGCTGGGTTGAAGACTAGCGGAAGCACAGATACGCAGTATTTT.

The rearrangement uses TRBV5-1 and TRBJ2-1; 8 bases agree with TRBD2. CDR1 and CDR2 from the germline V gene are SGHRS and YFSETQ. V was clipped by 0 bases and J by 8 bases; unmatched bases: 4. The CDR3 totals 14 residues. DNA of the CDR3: TGCGCCAGCAGCTTGGACCTAGCGGGCGATGAGCAGTTCTTC. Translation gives CASSLDLAGDEQFF. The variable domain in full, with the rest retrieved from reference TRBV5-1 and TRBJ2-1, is KAGVTQTPRYLIKTRGQQVTLSCSPISGHRSVSWYQQTPGQGLQFLFEYFSETQRNKGNFPGRFSGRQFSNSRSEMNVSTLELGDSALYLCASSLDLAGDEQFFGPGTRLTVL.

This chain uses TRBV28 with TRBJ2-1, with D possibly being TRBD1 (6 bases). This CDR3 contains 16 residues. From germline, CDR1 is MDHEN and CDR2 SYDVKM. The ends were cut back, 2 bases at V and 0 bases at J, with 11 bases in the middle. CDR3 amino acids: CASSLGQGFSYNEQFF. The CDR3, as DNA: TGTGCCAGCAGTTTAGGGCAGGGGTTCTCCTACAATGAGCAGTTCTTC.

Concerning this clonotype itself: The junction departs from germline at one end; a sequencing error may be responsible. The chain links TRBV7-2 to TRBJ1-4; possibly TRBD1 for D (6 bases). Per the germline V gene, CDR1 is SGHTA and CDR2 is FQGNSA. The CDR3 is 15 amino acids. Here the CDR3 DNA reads TGTGCCAGCAGCCCCCGGGGGGCCACTAATGAAGAACTGTTTTTT. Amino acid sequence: CASSPRGATNEELFF.

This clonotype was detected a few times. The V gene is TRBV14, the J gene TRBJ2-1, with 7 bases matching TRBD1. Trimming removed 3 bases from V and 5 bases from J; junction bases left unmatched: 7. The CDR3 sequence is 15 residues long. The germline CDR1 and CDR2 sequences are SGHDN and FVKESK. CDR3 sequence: CASSQTGLGNNEQFF. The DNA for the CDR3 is TGTGCCAGCAGCCAGACAGGGCTTGGCAACAATGAGCAGTTCTTC.

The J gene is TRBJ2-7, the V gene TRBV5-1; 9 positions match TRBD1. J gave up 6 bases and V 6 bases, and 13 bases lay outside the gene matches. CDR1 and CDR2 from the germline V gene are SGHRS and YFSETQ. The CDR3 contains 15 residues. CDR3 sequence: CASITGTGTLSEQYF. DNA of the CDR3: TGCGCCAGCATCACCGGGACAGGGACCCTCAGCGAGCAGTACTTC.

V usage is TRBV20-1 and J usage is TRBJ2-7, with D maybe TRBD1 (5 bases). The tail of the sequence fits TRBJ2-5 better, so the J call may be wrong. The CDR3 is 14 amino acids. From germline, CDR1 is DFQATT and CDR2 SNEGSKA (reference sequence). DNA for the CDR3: TGCAGTGCTAGAGATCTTGGGGCCTTAGGGACCCAGTACTTC. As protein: CSARDLGALGTQYF.

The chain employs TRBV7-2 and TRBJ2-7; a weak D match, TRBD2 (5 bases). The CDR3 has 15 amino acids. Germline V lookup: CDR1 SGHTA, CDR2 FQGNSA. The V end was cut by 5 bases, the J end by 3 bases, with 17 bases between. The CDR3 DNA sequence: TGTGCCAGCAGCCCAGCGGTGGGGATGAACTACGAGCAGTACTTC. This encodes CASSPAVGMNYEQYF.

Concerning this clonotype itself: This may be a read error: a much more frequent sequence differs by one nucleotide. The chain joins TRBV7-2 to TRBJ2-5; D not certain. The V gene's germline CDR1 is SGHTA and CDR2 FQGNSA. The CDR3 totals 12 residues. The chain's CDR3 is CASSLDLETRYF. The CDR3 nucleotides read TGTGCCAGCAGCTTAGACCTAGAGACCCGGTACTTC. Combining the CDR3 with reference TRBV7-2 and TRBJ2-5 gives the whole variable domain GAGVSQSPSNKVTEKGKDVELRCDPISGHTALYWYRQSLGQGLEFLIYFQGNSAPDKSGLPSDRFSAERTGGSVSTLTIQRTQQEDSAVYLCASSLDLETRYFGPGTRLLVL.

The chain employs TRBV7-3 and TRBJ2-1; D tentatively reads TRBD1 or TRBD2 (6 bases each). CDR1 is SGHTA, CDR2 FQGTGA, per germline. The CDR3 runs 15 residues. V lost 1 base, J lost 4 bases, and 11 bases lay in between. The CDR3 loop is CASSLMGGAYNEQFF. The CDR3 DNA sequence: TGTGCCAGCAGCTTAATGGGGGGCGCGTACAATGAGCAGTTCTTC.

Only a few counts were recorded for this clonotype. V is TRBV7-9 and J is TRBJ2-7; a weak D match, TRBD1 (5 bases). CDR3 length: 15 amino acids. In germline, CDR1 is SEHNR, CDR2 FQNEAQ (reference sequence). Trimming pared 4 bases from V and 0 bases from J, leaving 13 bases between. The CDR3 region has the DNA TGTGCCAGCAGCTACCAGGGCCCCATCTCCTACGAGCAGTACTTC. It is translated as CASSYQGPISYEQYF.

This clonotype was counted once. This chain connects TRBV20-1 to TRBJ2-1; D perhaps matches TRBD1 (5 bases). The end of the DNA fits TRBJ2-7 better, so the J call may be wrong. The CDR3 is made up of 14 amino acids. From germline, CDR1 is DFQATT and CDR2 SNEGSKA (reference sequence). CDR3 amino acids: CSASDRFSYNEQYF. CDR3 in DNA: TGCAGTGCTAGTGACAGATTCTCCTACAATGAGCAGTACTTC.